These 2 T cell receptor beta chains were all obtained from the same sample, sequenced in a study of regulatory T cells in long-lasting Graves disease. Stated time point: persistent/refractory GD, antithyroid drugs over 5 years with positive TRAb. PBMCs were the source of the RNA used for TCR sequencing. Arm-PCR of CDR3 regions and iRepertoire HTBI primers were used to build TCR beta libraries. MiXCR, applied by TCRdb to the multiplex PCR reads, yields one record per CDR3 protein. The table lists under 450,000 distinct CDR3 sequences, 20% to 25% of them singletons, with less than 30% in the top ten. The sample consisted of peripheral blood mononuclear cells (PBMCs), taken when the disease was refractory, from a patient treated with antithyroid drugs. The receptors here all came from a woman aged 40 to 50 with Graves disease.

This chain links TRBV11-2 with TRBJ2-3; TRBD2 agrees at 7 bases. Looked up from germline, CDR1 is SGHAT and CDR2 is FQNNGV. Trimming removed 5 bases from V and 3 bases from J; junction bases left unmatched: 8. The CDR3 loop spans 15 amino acids. CDR3 in amino acids: CASSTRTRDTDTQYF. In DNA, the CDR3 is TGTGCCAGCAGCACACGGACTAGGGATACAGATACGCAGTATTTT.

The chain uses TRBV9 and TRBJ2-7, with a possible D match to TRBD2 (5 bases). Trimming took 7 bases from V and 6 from J, leaving 14 bases between them. Germline assignment: CDR1 SGDLS and CDR2 YYNGEE. The CDR3 sequence is 12 residues long. The DNA for the CDR3 is TGTGCCAGCGGGCCGGGGTTTCGCGAGCAGTACTTC. Protein sequence: CASGPGFREQYF.